A selection of T cell receptor beta chains follows, all from one sample in a study of blood T cell repertoires in COVID-19. This table comes from immunoSEQ multiplex PCR, and its TCRdb copy is limited to in-frame clones, with some not included. In the table there are about 130,000 clones, roughly 91% of which are singletons. Sequenced sample: peripheral blood. These TCRs come from a man in his 60s with COVID-19, enrolled during active disease. Both conserved end residues are part of each CDR3. A D gene is named only where the DNA matches it firmly.

cdr3_aa j_call d_call v_call
CASSLAGAGNTIYF TRBJ1-3 NA TRBV5-4
CASSDPAGGQVEAFF TRBJ1-1 NA TRBV2
CASSLDGTGQDTQYF TRBJ2-3 TRBD1 TRBV7-2
CASSSFLGGSGNTEAFF TRBJ1-1 NA TRBV28
CASSHLHSAGDSSNKNIQYF TRBJ2-4 NA TRBV3-1/TRBV3-2
CASSNPPGQINQPQHF TRBJ1-5 TRBD1 TRBV2
CASSTPPRGVRAATGELFF TRBJ2-2 NA TRBV19
CASSEGQGSYNEQFF TRBJ2-1 TRBD1 TRBV6-6
CASRADWEAFF TRBJ1-1 NA TRBV5-1
CASSHGQGVSTDTQYF TRBJ2-3 TRBD1 TRBV4-1
CATQGGGAWGGYTF TRBJ1-2 NA TRBV5-1
CASSQDLTGQGMPNSNQPQHF TRBJ1-5 TRBD1 TRBV4-1
CASSPGQGNSNQPQHF TRBJ1-5 TRBD1 TRBV5-1
CASSFGREFGYTF TRBJ1-2 NA TRBV5-6
CSARAGETQYF TRBJ2-5 NA TRBV20-1